These 32 T cell receptor beta chains came from one sample sequenced in a study of T cells in women clearing cervical HPV infection. Clones were sequenced by immunoSEQ multiplex PCR, and TCRdb holds only the in-frame ones, with some missing. Found here are roughly 50,000 clones; the top ten clones hold roughly 35%. Sequencing used blood buffy coat. All receptors derive from a woman aged 18 to 75 with a cervical HPV16 infection that either progressed to CIN3+ or cleared (not recorded which).

As to this clone: The read stops 3 residues short of the end of the CDR3; the missing end is completed from the germline J gene. The V call is TRBV20-1, the J call TRBJ2-5; the D is unclear. Germline-derived CDR1 and CDR2 are DFQATT and SNEGSKA (reference sequence). This CDR3 spans 15 amino acids. The sequenced part of the CDR3 DNA is TGCAGTGCTAGAGATCATAAAGGTGCCACAGATACC. This encodes CSARDHKGATDT. The complete CDR3 protein is CSARDHKGATDTQYF.

As concerns this clone: The read halts 3 residues ahead of the CDR3 end, with the missing end drawn from the germline J gene. This chain joins TRBV30 and TRBJ1-3; D remains ambiguous. Trimming stripped 3 bases from V and 0 bases from J, with 9 bases between. The CDR3 has 14 residues. In germline, CDR1 is GTSNPN, CDR2 SVGIG (reference sequence). CDR3 residues: CAWRVAISGNTIYF. CDR3 DNA (partial): TGTGCCTGGAGGGTAGCGATCTCTGGAAACACC.

Regarding this clone: The read ends 3 residues shy of where the CDR3 ends; the end is completed using the germline J gene. The chain employs TRBV30 and TRBJ2-5, with TRBD2 matching 10 bases. The ends lost 2 bases at V and 7 bases at J; junction bases unmatched: 7. Germline V gene data show CDR1 as GTSNPN and CDR2 as SVGIG (reference sequence). The CDR3 is 14 residues long. CDR3 DNA (partial): TGTGCCTGGAGTCCAAGCGGGGGGGTGGGGACC. It yields the protein CAWSPSGGVGT. The whole CDR3 sequence is CAWSPSGGVGTQYF.

About this clone itself: The read gets to within 3 residues of the CDR3 end, and the germline J gene fills in the rest. The chain has TRBV7-8 and TRBJ1-1, with D unclear. Deletions cut 0 bases from V and 0 bases from J, with 5 bases between. This CDR3 has 14 amino acids. The germline gives CDR1 SGHVS, CDR2 FQNEAQ. CDR3 DNA (partial): TGTGCCAGCAGCTTAGCTCGGGTGAACACTGAA. Encoded protein: CASSLARVNTE. The whole CDR3 protein is CASSLARVNTEAFF.

Remarks on this clone: Read data end 3 residues before the CDR3 end; the end is taken from the germline J gene. J is TRBJ2-5 and V is TRBV29-1; D is ambiguous. The CDR3 contains 15 residues. V was pared by 2 bases and J by 7 bases, with 20 bases between. Germline assignment: CDR1 SQVTM and CDR2 ANQGSEA. Incomplete CDR3 DNA: TGCAGCGTTGAACCGTCCGGAGACAAGATACGGACC. Its protein product is CSVEPSGDKIRT. The full-length CDR3 reads as CSVEPSGDKIRTQYF.

To note about this clone: The read ends 3 residues before the CDR3 terminus; that terminus is restored from the germline J gene. This chain uses TRBV5-1 with TRBJ2-1; TRBD2 agrees at 8 bases. The V gene end was trimmed by 4 bases and the J gene end by 7 bases; junction bases not matched to a gene: 10. The CDR3 covers 15 residues. Germline CDR1 reads SGHRS; CDR2 reads YFSETQ. Partial CDR3 DNA: TGCGCCAGCAGCATACAGAGCGGGAGCAATAATGAG. Translated: CASSIQSGSNNE. The whole CDR3 reads CASSIQSGSNNEQFF.

Note on this clone: The DNA ends 3 residues before the CDR3 does, and the rest of the CDR3 is filled in from the germline J gene. The genes are TRBV29-1 and TRBJ1-1, with 9 nucleotides matching TRBD1. V was pared by 7 bases and J by 6 bases, with 6 bases of the junction left unmatched. This CDR3 is built from 12 residues. Germline V gene sequence: CDR1 SQVTM, CDR2 ANQGSEA. Here the CDR3 reads CSEDRGASEAFF. The part of the CDR3 DNA that was read is TGCAGCGAGGACAGGGGCGCTTCTGAA.

To note about this clone: The read ends 3 residues shy of where the CDR3 ends; the end is completed using the germline J gene. The identical CDR3 is also encoded by other nucleotide sequences in the sample. J is TRBJ2-1 and V is TRBV30; D not resolved. The CDR3 extends over 11 amino acids. Germline lookup yields CDR1 GTSNPN and CDR2 SVGIG (reference sequence). The V and J ends lost 0 bases and 7 bases respectively, with 4 bases between them. Here the CDR3 reads CAWSVGNEQFF. The sequenced CDR3 bases are TGTGCCTGGAGTGTAGGGAATGAG.

Measured by frequency, this clone is medium-sized (0.01 to 0.1%). Read sequence stops 3 residues before the CDR3 end, and the germline J gene provides the missing end. The chain joins TRBV30 to TRBJ1-6; D gene ambiguous. Germline CDR1 GTSNPN, CDR2 SVGIG (reference sequence). This CDR3 region has 18 residues. V gave up 1 base and J gave up 3 bases, with 19 bases separating them. CDR3 bases read: TGTGCCTGGAGTGCAAGTGGGCCCATCAAAGACTATAATTCACCC. This translates into CAWSASGPIKDYNSP. The full CDR3 is CAWSASGPIKDYNSPLHF.

On this clone itself: The observed sequence ends 3 residues before the CDR3 terminus, with the missing tail filled in from the germline J gene. The rearrangement links TRBV6-2 or TRBV6-3 to TRBJ2-3; TRBD1 agrees at 8 bases. The junction had 5 bases not matched to a gene; V was cut back by 5 bases and J by 1 base. CDR3 length equals 15 residues. Germline CDR1 and CDR2: MNHEY and SVGEGT. CDR3 sequence: CASSLQTGGTDTQYF. The covered CDR3 bases are TGTGCCAGCAGTCTCCAGACAGGGGGCACAGATACG.

Notes on this clone: The observed sequence ends 3 residues before the CDR3 terminus, with the missing tail filled in from the germline J gene. V usage is TRBV7-9 and J usage is TRBJ2-2; D is possibly TRBD2 (5 bases). The CDR3 consists of 12 residues. From germline, CDR1 is SEHNR and CDR2 FQNEAQ (reference sequence). CDR3 DNA (partial): TGTGCCAGCAGCTTAGAGGACTCACCG. This codes for CASSLEDSP. The full-length CDR3 reads as CASSLEDSPLFF.

Notes on this clone: The CDR3 is cut off 3 residues early in the read; its end comes from the germline J gene. This chain uses TRBV5-1 with TRBJ2-3; D uncertain. Germline V CDR1 and CDR2: SGHRS, YFSETQ. The CDR3 runs to 15 residues. V lost 2 bases and J 1 base, leaving 11 bases between the germline ends. CDR3 DNA, as far as it was read: TGCGCCAGCAGCTTAGTAGGGCCCGGCACAGATACG. Translation: CASSLVGPGTDT. The whole CDR3 sequence reads CASSLVGPGTDTQYF.

Notes on this clone: From the germline J gene comes the end of the CDR3, since the read stops 3 residues before it. V gene TRBV7-3 combines with J gene TRBJ2-3; 12 bases line up with TRBD2. This CDR3 spans 16 amino acids. Losses at the gene ends were 5 bases for V and 4 bases for J; bases not matched to a gene: 7. Germline CDR1 reads SGHTA; CDR2 reads FQGTGA. The chain's CDR3 is CASSPWTSGAADTQYF. The CDR3 bases that were read are TGTGCCAGCAGCCCCTGGACTAGCGGGGCTGCAGATACG.

As regards this clone: The read terminates 3 residues ahead of where the CDR3 ends, so the germline J gene completes it. The chain links TRBV7-9 to TRBJ2-3; TRBD1 matches at 10 bases. Germline lookup yields CDR1 SEHNR and CDR2 FQNEAQ (reference sequence). This CDR3 region has 15 residues. CDR3 bases read: TGTGCCAGCAGCTTAGGTCAAGGACAGGGGGAGACG. Its protein is CASSLGQGQGET. The whole CDR3 is CASSLGQGQGETQYF.

Of note for this clone: One end of the junction does not line up with germline, which may come from a read error. The CDR3 end lies 3 residues beyond the end of the read and is filled in from the germline J gene. The same CDR3 is also encoded by other DNA sequences in this sample. This sequence joins TRBV6-1 and TRBJ1-3; D unresolved. This CDR3 region has 16 residues. Germline V gene data show CDR1 as MNHNS and CDR2 as SASEGT. This chain's CDR3 is CASSEEGLRSGNTIYF. CDR3 bases read: TGTGCCAGCAGTGAAGAGGGCCTACGCTCTGGAAACACG.

A word on this clone: The CDR3 end lies 3 residues beyond the end of the read and is filled in from the germline J gene. V gene TRBV5-6 combines with J gene TRBJ2-7, with a tentative D call TRBD2 (6 bases). Germline V lookup: CDR1 SGHDT, CDR2 YYEEEE. Trimming left V 4 bases short and J 3 bases short, with 11 bases between. The CDR3 spans 13 residues. CDR3 protein: CASSPGGGYEQYF. The covered CDR3 bases are TGTGCCAGCAGCCCCGGGGGAGGCTACGAG.

With regard to this clone: The read ends 3 residues shy of where the CDR3 ends; the end is completed using the germline J gene. The V gene is TRBV2, the J gene TRBJ2-1; TRBD2 matches 10 bases. The CDR3 spans 19 residues. CDR1 SNHLY and CDR2 FYNNEI come from the germline V gene. V gave up 4 bases and J gave up 0 bases; unmatched junction bases: 12. The CDR3 bases that were read are TGTGCCAGCAGTGCAGATCTAGCGGGGGATTTGAGCTCCTACAATGAG. It encodes CASSADLAGDLSSYNE. The complete CDR3 sequence is CASSADLAGDLSSYNEQFF.

Concerning this clone itself: The CDR3 goes on 3 residues after the read ends, and that part is filled in from the germline J gene. The rearrangement uses TRBV5-1 and TRBJ2-5; the match to TRBD2 covers 12 bases. The V segment lost 0 bases and the J segment 2 bases; nucleotides outside the gene matches: 8. In germline, CDR1 is SGHRS, CDR2 YFSETQ. This CDR3 is 18 amino acids long. The CDR3 protein is CASSLGALAGGIQETQYF. The sequenced part of the CDR3 DNA is TGCGCCAGCAGCTTGGGTGCCCTAGCGGGGGGGATACAAGAGACC.

Notes on this clone: The read ends 3 residues early relative to the CDR3; the germline J gene fills the gap. The V and J genes are TRBV18 and TRBJ1-5; TRBD1 might be the D (6 bases). This CDR3 is built from 14 residues. V lost 4 bases and J lost 5, with 12 bases in between. The germline CDR1 and CDR2 sequences are KGHSH and LQKENI. The part of the CDR3 DNA that was read is TGTGCCAGCTCACTTCAGGGGAGGGATCAGCCC. Protein: CASSLQGRDQP. The whole CDR3 protein is CASSLQGRDQPQHF. Supplemented by reference TRBV18 and TRBJ1-5, the full variable domain reads NAGVMQNPRHLVRRRGQEARLRCSPMKGHSHVYWYRQLPEEGLKFMVYLQKENIIDESGMPKERFSAEFPKEGPSILRIQQVVRGDSAAYFCASSLQGRDQPQHFGDGTRLSIL.

With respect to this clone: The DNA ends 3 residues before the CDR3 does, and the rest of the CDR3 is filled in from the germline J gene. This chain joins TRBV7-8 and TRBJ2-1; TRBD2 aligns across 8 bases. The V and J ends lost 5 bases and 3 bases, in that order; junction bases with no gene match: 9. The CDR3 is made up of 16 amino acids. CDR1 SGHVS and CDR2 FQNEAQ come from the germline V gene. The covered CDR3 bases are TGTGCCAGCAGCAGAGGAACAAGCGGGAGCTACAATGAG. Amino acids: CASSRGTSGSYNE. The CDR3 reads in full as CASSRGTSGSYNEQFF.

Concerning this clone: The observed sequence ends 3 residues before the CDR3 terminus, with the missing tail filled in from the germline J gene. V gene TRBV18 combines with J gene TRBJ2-3; 7 positions agree with TRBD2. CDR1 and CDR2 from the germline V gene are KGHSH and LQKENI. This CDR3 has 14 residues. The DNA read from the CDR3 is TGTGCCAGCTCACCCGGGGGGACTTATCAGCCG. Protein: CASSPGGTYQP. The complete CDR3 reads CASSPGGTYQPQYF.

Of note for this clone: The read ends 3 residues before the CDR3 terminus; that terminus is restored from the germline J gene. The rearrangement joins TRBV5-1 to TRBJ2-2; TRBD1 is a possible D gene (5 bases). CDR1 and CDR2 (germline): SGHRS, YFSETQ. V was cut by 5 bases and J by 3 bases, with 8 bases left in between. The CDR3 spans 13 residues. Partial CDR3 DNA: TGCGCCAGCAGAGACAGCTACACCGGGGAG. Translating it yields CASRDSYTGE. The complete CDR3 sequence is CASRDSYTGELFF. The whole variable domain, remainder taken from reference TRBV5-1 and TRBJ2-2, is KAGVTQTPRYLIKTRGQQVTLSCSPISGHRSVSWYQQTPGQGLQFLFEYFSETQRNKGNFPGRFSGRQFSNSRSEMNVSTLELGDSALYLCASRDSYTGELFFGEGSRLTVL.

Concerning this clone: The read ends 3 residues shy of where the CDR3 ends; the end is completed using the germline J gene. V gene TRBV10-3 combines with J gene TRBJ2-7; TRBD2 agrees at 8 bases. Germline V CDR1 and CDR2: ENHRY, SYGVKD. This CDR3 is built from 14 residues. The J segment lost 6 bases and the V segment lost 0 bases, leaving 4 bases of the junction unmatched. This CDR3 is CAISESSGSSEQYF. Partial CDR3 DNA: TGTGCCATCAGTGAGTCCAGCGGGAGCTCCGAG.

As for this clone: The CDR3 end falls 3 residues outside the read, so it is completed with the germline J gene. The rearrangement joins TRBV5-1 to TRBJ2-6, with TRBD1 matching over 7 bases. The junction had 5 bases not matched to a gene; V was cut back by 4 bases and J by 4 bases. In germline, CDR1 is SGHRS, CDR2 YFSETQ. The CDR3 has 15 residues. The sequenced CDR3 bases are TGCGCCAGCAGCCCCGACAGGGCCGGGGCCAACGTC. Its translation: CASSPDRAGANV. The CDR3 as a whole reads CASSPDRAGANVLTF.

Turning to this clone: The DNA ends 3 residues before the CDR3 does, and the rest of the CDR3 is filled in from the germline J gene. The genes are TRBV19 and TRBJ2-3; 7 bases line up with TRBD1. This CDR3 contains 14 residues. Trimming at V came to 7 bases and at J to 2 bases, leaving 6 bases not matched to a gene. CDR1 is LNHDA and CDR2 is SQIVND in the germline V gene (reference sequence). Incomplete CDR3 DNA: TGTGCCAGTATCCGGACAGGAACCACAGATACG. Residues: CASIRTGTTDT. The CDR3, in full, reads CASIRTGTTDTQYF.

On this clone itself: The read comes to an end 3 residues before the CDR3 does, leaving the germline J gene to fill in the end. This chain uses TRBV20-1 with TRBJ2-2; 8 bases match TRBD2. Germline lookup yields CDR1 DFQATT and CDR2 SNEGSKA (reference sequence). The CDR3 runs 14 residues. V lost 4 bases and J lost 4; bases outside the gene matches: 5. The CDR3 loop reads CSATGGSGTGELFF. The DNA read from the CDR3 is TGCAGTGCTACGGGGGGGTCGGGCACCGGGGAG.

Regarding this clone: The read terminates 3 residues ahead of where the CDR3 ends, so the germline J gene completes it. The rearrangement links TRBV18 to TRBJ1-2; no definite D call. The germline V gene has CDR1 KGHSH and CDR2 LQKENI. The CDR3 is made up of 15 amino acids. CDR3 loop: CASSPPMRQARGYTF. The DNA read from the CDR3 is TGTGCCAGCTCACCACCAATGAGGCAGGCAAGGGGC.

As regards this clone: The missing CDR3 end, 3 residues past where the read stops, is filled in from the germline J gene. V usage is TRBV11-3 and J usage is TRBJ2-7; a possible D gene is TRBD2 (5 bases). Trimming took 5 bases from V and 0 from J, leaving 11 bases between them. The CDR3 runs to 14 residues. Looked up from germline, CDR1 is SGHNT and CDR2 is YENEEA. CDR3 loop: CASSPSRASYEQYF. Incomplete CDR3 DNA: TGTGCCAGCAGCCCCTCGCGGGCCTCCTACGAG.

Worth noting for this clone: The DNA ends 3 residues before the CDR3 does, and the rest of the CDR3 is filled in from the germline J gene. The genes are TRBV20-1 and TRBJ2-7, with D possibly being TRBD1 (6 bases). Germline-derived CDR1 and CDR2 are DFQATT and SNEGSKA (reference sequence). CDR3 size: 12 residues. V shed 6 bases and J shed 4 bases, with 13 bases lying between them. CDR3 bases read: TGCAGTGCCCCGACAGGAGCTTACGAG. Translation: CSAPTGAYE. The whole CDR3 sequence reads CSAPTGAYEQYF.

A word on this clone: The read halts 3 residues ahead of the CDR3 end, with the missing end drawn from the germline J gene. The V and J genes are TRBV29-1 and TRBJ1-2; D is possibly TRBD1 (5 bases). CDR1 SQVTM and CDR2 ANQGSEA come from the germline V gene. This CDR3 spans 13 amino acids. Trimming stripped 4 bases from V and 4 bases from J, with 13 bases between. The CDR3 DNA, read in part, is TGCAGCGTTGGAGAGACAGTGTTCTATGGC. Translating gives CSVGETVFYG. In full, the CDR3 is CSVGETVFYGYTF.

In regard to this clone: The CDR3 goes on 3 residues after the read ends, and that part is filled in from the germline J gene. V is TRBV5-6 and J is TRBJ2-3; a weak D match, TRBD1 (6 bases). CDR1 SGHDT and CDR2 YYEEEE come from the germline V gene. The CDR3 length is 13 residues. Trimming took off 3 bases at V and 5 bases at J, with 10 bases between the two ends. The CDR3 here is CASSSTGRDTQYF. CDR3 DNA (partial): TGTGCCAGCAGCTCCACAGGGCGAGATACG. Full variable domain (remainder filled in from reference TRBV5-6 and TRBJ2-3): DAGVTQSPTHLIKTRGQQVTLRCSPKSGHDTVSWYQQALGQGPQFIFQYYEEEERQRGNFPDRFSGHQFPNYSSELNVNALLLGDSALYLCASSSTGRDTQYFGPGTRLTVL.

As regards this clone: The read terminates 3 residues before the CDR3 end, so the remaining end is supplied by the germline J gene. The V call is TRBV5-1, the J call TRBJ2-5, with a weak D call TRBD1 (6 bases). CDR1 is SGHRS, CDR2 YFSETQ, per germline. The CDR3 spans 15 residues. Trimming shortened V by 4 bases and J by 4 bases, and 17 bases separated the two germline ends. The CDR3 sequence is CASSPGQKRSETQYF. The DNA read from the CDR3 is TGCGCCAGCAGCCCCGGACAGAAACGATCAGAGACC.